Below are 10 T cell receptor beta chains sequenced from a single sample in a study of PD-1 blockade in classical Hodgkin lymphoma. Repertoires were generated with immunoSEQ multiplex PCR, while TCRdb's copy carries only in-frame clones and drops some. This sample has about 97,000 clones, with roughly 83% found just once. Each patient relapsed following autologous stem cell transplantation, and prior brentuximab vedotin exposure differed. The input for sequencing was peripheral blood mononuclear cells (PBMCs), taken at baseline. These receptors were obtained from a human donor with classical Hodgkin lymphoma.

CDR3 DNA: TGCGCCAGCAGCTTGGTAATCGGGACCCAGTACTTC. It translates to CASSLVIGTQYF. V is TRBV5-1 and J is TRBJ2-5; D not resolved. V was shortened by 0 bases and J by 7 bases, with 7 bases between the two germline ends. Germline CDR1 is SGHRS and CDR2 is YFSETQ. The CDR3 length is 12 residues. The full variable domain, its missing parts supplied by reference TRBV5-1 and TRBJ2-5, is KAGVTQTPRYLIKTRGQQVTLSCSPISGHRSVSWYQQTPGQGLQFLFEYFSETQRNKGNFPGRFSGRQFSNSRSEMNVSTLELGDSALYLCASSLVIGTQYFGPGTRLLVL.

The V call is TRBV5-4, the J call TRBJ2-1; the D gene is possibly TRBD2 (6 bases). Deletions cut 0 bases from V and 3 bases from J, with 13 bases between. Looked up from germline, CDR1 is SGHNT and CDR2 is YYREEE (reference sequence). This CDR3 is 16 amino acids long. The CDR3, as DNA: TGTGCCAGCAGCTTGGCCCCTAGCGCCAACTACAATGAGCAGTTCTTC. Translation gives CASSLAPSANYNEQFF.

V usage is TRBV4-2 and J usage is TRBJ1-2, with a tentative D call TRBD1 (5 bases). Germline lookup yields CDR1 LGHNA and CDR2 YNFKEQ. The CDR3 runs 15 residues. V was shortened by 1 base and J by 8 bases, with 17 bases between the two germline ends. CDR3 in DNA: TGTGCCAGCAGCCAAGGTCCCGCAGGGTTCGGAGGCTACACCTTC. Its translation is CASSQGPAGFGGYTF.

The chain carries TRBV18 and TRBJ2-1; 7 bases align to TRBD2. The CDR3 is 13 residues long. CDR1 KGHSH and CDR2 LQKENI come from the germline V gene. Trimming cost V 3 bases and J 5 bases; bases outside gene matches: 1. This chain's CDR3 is CASSPAGDNEQFF. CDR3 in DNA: TGTGCCAGCTCACCTGCGGGGGACAATGAGCAGTTCTTC.

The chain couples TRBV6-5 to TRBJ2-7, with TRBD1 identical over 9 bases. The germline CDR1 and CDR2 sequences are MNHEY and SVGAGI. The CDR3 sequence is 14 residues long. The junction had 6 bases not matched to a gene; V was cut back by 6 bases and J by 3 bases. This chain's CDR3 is CASRRGTGIYEQYF. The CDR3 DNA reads TGTGCCAGCAGAAGGGGGACAGGGATCTACGAGCAGTACTTC.

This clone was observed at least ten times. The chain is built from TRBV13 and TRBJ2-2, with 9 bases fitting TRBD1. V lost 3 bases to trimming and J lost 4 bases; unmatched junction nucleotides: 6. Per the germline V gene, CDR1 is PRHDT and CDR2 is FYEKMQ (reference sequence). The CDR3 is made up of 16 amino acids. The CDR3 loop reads CASSLTDRGSTGELFF. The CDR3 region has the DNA TGTGCCAGCAGCTTGACCGACAGGGGGAGCACCGGGGAGCTGTTTTTT.

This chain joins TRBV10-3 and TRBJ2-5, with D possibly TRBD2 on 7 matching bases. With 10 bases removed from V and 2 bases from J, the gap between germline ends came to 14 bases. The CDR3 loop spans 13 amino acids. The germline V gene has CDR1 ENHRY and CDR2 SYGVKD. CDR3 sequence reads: CASKGGPQETQYF. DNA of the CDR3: TGTGCCAGCAAGGGGGGGCCTCAAGAGACCCAGTACTTC.

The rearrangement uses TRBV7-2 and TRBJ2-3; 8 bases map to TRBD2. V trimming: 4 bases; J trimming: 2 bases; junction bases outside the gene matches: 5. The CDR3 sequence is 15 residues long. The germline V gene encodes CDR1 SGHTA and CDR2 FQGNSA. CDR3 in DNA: TGTGCCAGCAGCTATACTAGCGGAACCACAGATACGCAGTATTTT. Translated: CASSYTSGTTDTQYF. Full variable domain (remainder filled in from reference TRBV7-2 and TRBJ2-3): GAGVSQSPSNKVTEKGKDVELRCDPISGHTALYWYRQSLGQGLEFLIYFQGNSAPDKSGLPSDRFSAERTGGSVSTLTIQRTQQEDSAVYLCASSYTSGTTDTQYFGPGTRLTVL.

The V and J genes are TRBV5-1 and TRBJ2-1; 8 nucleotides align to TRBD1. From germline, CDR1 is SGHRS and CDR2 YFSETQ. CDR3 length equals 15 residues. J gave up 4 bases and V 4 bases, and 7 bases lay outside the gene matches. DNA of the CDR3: TGCGCCAGCAGCCTTACAGGGGGTGGGTACAATGAGCAGTTCTTC. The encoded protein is CASSLTGGGYNEQFF. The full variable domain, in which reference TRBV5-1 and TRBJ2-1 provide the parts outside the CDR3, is KAGVTQTPRYLIKTRGQQVTLSCSPISGHRSVSWYQQTPGQGLQFLFEYFSETQRNKGNFPGRFSGRQFSNSRSEMNVSTLELGDSALYLCASSLTGGGYNEQFFGPGTRLTVL.

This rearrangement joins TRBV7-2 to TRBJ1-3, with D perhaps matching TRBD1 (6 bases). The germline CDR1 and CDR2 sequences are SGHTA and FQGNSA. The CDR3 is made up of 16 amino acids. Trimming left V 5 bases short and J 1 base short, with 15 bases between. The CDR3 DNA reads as TGTGCCAGCAGCCGAGGTCCGGGGGCTTCTGGAAACACCATATATTTT. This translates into CASSRGPGASGNTIYF.